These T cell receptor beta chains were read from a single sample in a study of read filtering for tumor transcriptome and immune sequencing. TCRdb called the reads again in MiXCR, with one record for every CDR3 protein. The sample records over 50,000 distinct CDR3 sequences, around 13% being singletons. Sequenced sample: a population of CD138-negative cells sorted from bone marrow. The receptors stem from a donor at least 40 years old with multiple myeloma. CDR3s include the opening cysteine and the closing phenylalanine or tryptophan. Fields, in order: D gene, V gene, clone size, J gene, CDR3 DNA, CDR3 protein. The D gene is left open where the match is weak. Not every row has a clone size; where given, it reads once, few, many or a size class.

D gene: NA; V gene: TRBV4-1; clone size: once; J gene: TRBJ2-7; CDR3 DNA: TGCGCCAGCAGCCGAGTAACAGGGACTCCCTACGAGCAGTACTTC; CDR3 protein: CASSRVTGTPYEQYF
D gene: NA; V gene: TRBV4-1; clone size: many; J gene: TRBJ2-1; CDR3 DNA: TGCGCCAGCAGCCGAGACTCTTTTAACAATGAGCAGTTCTTC; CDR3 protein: CASSRDSFNNEQFF
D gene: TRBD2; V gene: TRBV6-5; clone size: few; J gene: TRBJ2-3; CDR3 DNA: TGTGCCAGCAGTGCGAGCGGGAGGCGGGCAGATACGCAGTATTTT; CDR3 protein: CASSASGRRADTQYF
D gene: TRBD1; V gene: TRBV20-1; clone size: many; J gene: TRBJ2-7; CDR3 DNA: TGCAGTGCTACACCGGGACAGGGGGCCTACGAGCAGTACTTC; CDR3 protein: CSATPGQGAYEQYF
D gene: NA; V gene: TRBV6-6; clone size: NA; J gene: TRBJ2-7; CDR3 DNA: TGTGCCAGCAGTTACTCTAACGAGCAGTACTTC; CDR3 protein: CASSYSNEQYF
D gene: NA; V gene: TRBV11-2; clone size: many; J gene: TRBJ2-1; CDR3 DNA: TGTGCCAGCAGCTCGTGGGGGGATGAGCAGTTCTTC; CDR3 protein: CASSSWGDEQFF
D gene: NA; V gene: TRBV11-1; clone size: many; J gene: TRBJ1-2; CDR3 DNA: TGTGCCAGCAGCTTCAAAGGGGGAACTAACTATGGCTACACCTTC; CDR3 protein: CASSFKGGTNYGYTF
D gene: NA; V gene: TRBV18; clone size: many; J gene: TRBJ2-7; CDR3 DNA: TGTGCCAGCTCACCCGACAGGAACCGCTACGAGCAGTACTTC; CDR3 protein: CASSPDRNRYEQYF
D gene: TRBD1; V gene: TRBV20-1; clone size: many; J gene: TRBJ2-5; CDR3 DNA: TGCAGTGCTCCGGGACAGCGAGAGACCCAGTACTTC; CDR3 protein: CSAPGQRETQYF
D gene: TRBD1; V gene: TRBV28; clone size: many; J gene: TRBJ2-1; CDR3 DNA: TGTGCCAGCCGGGACAGGGACCCTTGGGGGTTCTTC; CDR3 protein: CASRDRDPWGFF
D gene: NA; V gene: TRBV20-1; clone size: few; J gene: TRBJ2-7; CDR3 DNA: TGCAGTGCTAGCGTGGGCTACGAGCAGTACTTC; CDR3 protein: CSASVGYEQYF
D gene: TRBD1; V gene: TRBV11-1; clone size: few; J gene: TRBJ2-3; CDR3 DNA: TGTGCCAGCAGTCTCGACAGGGTCATTGGTACAGATACGCAGTATTTT; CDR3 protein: CASSLDRVIGTDTQYF
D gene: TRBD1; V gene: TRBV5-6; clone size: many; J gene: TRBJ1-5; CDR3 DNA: TGTGCCAGCAGCTTGGACAGGGGGCTACATCAGCCCCAGCATTTT; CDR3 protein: CASSLDRGLHQPQHF
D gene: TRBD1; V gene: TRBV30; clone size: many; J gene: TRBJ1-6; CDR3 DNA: TGTGCCTGGACAGGGGGTCGTAATTCACCCCTCCACTTT; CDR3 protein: CAWTGGRNSPLHF
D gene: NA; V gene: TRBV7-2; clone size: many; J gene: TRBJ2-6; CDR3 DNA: TGTGCCAGCAGCTTAGCGTCGGGGCCTGGGGCCAACGTCCTGACTTTC; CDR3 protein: CASSLASGPGANVLTF
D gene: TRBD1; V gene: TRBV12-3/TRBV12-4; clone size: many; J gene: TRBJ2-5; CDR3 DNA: TGTGCCAGCACTACCCGGACAGGGGGCTTCGCCCAGTACTTC; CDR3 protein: CASTTRTGGFAQYF
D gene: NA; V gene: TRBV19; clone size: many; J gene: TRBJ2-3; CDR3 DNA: TGTGCCACCAAGACAGATAGCACAGATACGCAGTATTTT; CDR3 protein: CATKTDSTDTQYF
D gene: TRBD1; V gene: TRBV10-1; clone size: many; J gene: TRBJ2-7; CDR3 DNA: TGCGCCAGCAGTGGGGGACAGGGCGGCGAGCAGTACTTC; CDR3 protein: CASSGGQGGEQYF
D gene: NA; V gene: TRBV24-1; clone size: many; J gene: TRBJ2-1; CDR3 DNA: TGTGCCACCAGTGATCAAAGCGGTAGCTCCTACAATGAGCAGTTCTTC; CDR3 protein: CATSDQSGSSYNEQFF
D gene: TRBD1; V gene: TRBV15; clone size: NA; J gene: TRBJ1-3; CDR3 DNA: TGTGCCACCAGCTCCCAGGGGGCCCTCTCTGGAAACACCATATATTTT; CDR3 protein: CATSSQGALSGNTIYF
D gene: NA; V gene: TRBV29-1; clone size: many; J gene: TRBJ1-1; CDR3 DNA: TGCAGCGTCCCCGAGGCTGATTGCGCTTTCTTT; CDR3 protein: CSVPEADCAFF
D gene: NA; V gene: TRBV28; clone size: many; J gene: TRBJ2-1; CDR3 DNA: TGTGCCAGCAGTTTAAGGGCTAGCAGTGAGCAGTTCTTC; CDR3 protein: CASSLRASSEQFF
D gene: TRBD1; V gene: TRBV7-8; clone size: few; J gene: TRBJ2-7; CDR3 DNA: TGTGCCAGCAGCTCCCGGGACAGCTCCTACGAGCAGTACTTC; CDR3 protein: CASSSRDSSYEQYF
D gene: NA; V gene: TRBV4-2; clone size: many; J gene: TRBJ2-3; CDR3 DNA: TGTGCCAGCAGCCAAGCAGCGGGTGACACAGATACGCAGTATTTT; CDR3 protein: CASSQAAGDTDTQYF
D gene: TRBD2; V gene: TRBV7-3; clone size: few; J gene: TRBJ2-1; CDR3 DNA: TGTGCCAGCAGCTTTGGACTAGCCCTAATCAATGAGCAGTTCTTC; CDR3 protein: CASSFGLALINEQFF
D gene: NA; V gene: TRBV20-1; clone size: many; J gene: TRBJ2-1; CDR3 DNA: TGCAGTGCTAGAGATCAACGGGGTGAGCAGTTCTTC; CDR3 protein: CSARDQRGEQFF